This TCR beta chain was retrieved from a study of control samples from healthy donors and cancer patients. The method was immunoSEQ multiplex PCR; TCRdb's version includes in-frame clones alone and lacks a portion of them. The sample consists of about 160,000 clones, around 94% of them appearing once. V dropped 0 bases and J dropped 6; count of bases not matched to a gene: 10. The CDR3 runs to 16 residues. The germline V gene encodes CDR1 SGHRS and CDR2 YFSETQ. Sequencing used PBMCs. This clonotype was sampled from a man in his 60s with colorectal cancer. This chain links TRBV5-1 with TRBJ1-2; TRBD1 matches at 8 bases. CDR3 amino acids: CASSLGTGRRVDGYTF. The CDR3 coding sequence is TGCGCCAGCAGCTTGGGGACAGGGCGCAGGGTCGATGGCTACACCTTC.